These 21 T cell receptor beta chains came from one sample sequenced in a study of blood T cells in healthy people across ages. Combining a sample-barcoded 5' primer with a J-beta primer mix, a second PCR ran for roughly 7 to 12 cycles. TCRdb passed the 5' RACE reads through MiXCR, listing each CDR3 protein once. The data contain 650,000 to 1,000,000 distinct CDR3 sequences, 30% to 45% of them singletons. The source material was blood. The receptors were gathered from a man aged 18 to 29 in good health.

At least ten counts were recorded for this clonotype. CDR3 DNA: TGTGCCATCAGTGAGAGTTGGACAGGGGGCATCTATGGCTACACCTTC. Translating gives CAISESWTGGIYGYTF. The rearrangement links TRBV10-3 to TRBJ1-2; TRBD1 agrees at 11 bases. The trim removed 2 bases at V and 4 bases at J, leaving 6 bases unmatched. Per the germline V gene, CDR1 is ENHRY and CDR2 is SYGVKD. This CDR3 contains 16 residues.

This rearrangement joins TRBV5-1 to TRBJ2-3, with 8 bases matching TRBD2. The CDR3 length is 17 residues. J was trimmed by 10 bases and V by 3 bases; bases with no gene match: 19. The V gene's germline CDR1 is SGHRS and CDR2 YFSETQ. Written as DNA, the CDR3 is TGCGCCAGCAGCTCAAGCTCCGGGGGGGGGCCCTCTACCCCGCAGTATTTT. Protein sequence: CASSSSSGGGPSTPQYF.

This clonotype was counted only a few times. This chain links TRBV20-1 with TRBJ2-1; D possibly corresponds to TRBD1 (5 bases). CDR3 length equals 11 residues. The ends were cut back, 2 bases at V and 9 bases at J, with 8 bases in the middle. Germline V lookup: CDR1 DFQATT, CDR2 SNEGSKA (reference sequence). The CDR3 DNA reads TGCAGTGCTAGAAGGGGATTTGAGCAGTTCTTC. The encoded protein is CSARRGFEQFF.

In its sample, this clonotype was seen a few times. This chain links TRBV5-6 with TRBJ1-1; D is uncertain. The CDR3 has 15 residues. Germline CDR1 SGHDT, CDR2 YYEEEE. The V end lost 2 bases, the J end lost 3 bases, and 14 bases lay between the germline ends. DNA of the CDR3: TGTGCCAGCAGCTTTCTCGCGGACCGTTACACTGAAGCTTTCTTT. This translates into CASSFLADRYTEAFF.

In this sample, this clonotype turned up a few times. The chain recombines TRBV4-2 with TRBJ2-7; tentatively, D is TRBD2 (6 bases). The V gene's germline CDR1 is LGHNA and CDR2 YNFKEQ. V was shortened by 4 bases and J by 2 bases, with 15 bases between the two germline ends. The CDR3 sequence is 15 residues long. CDR3 bases: TGTGCCAGCAGCCCGGGGGACCAAGGGACCTACGAGCAGTACTTC. Its protein product is CASSPGDQGTYEQYF.

V gene TRBV11-2 combines with J gene TRBJ2-5, with D tentatively TRBD2 (6 bases). Per germline, CDR1 SGHAT and CDR2 FQNNGV. This CDR3 spans 13 amino acids. With 5 bases removed from V and 5 bases from J, the gap between germline ends came to 12 bases. The CDR3, as DNA: TGTGCCAGCAGCATAGCGGTCCGGGAGACCCAGTACTTC. Its translation is CASSIAVRETQYF.

The gene calls are TRBV20-1 and TRBJ2-5; 13 nucleotides line up with TRBD2. The closer fit of TRBJ2-7 to the DNA end suggests the J call may be wrong. The CDR3 is made up of 15 amino acids. Germline V CDR1 and CDR2: DFQATT, SNEGSKA (reference sequence). The CDR3 sequence: CSAPETSGGNYEQYF. The DNA for the CDR3 is TGCAGTGCTCCAGAGACTAGCGGGGGGAACTACGAGCAGTACTTC.

V and J are TRBV18 and TRBJ1-6; weak D call: TRBD1 (5 bases). This CDR3 has 16 residues. The germline CDR1 and CDR2 sequences are KGHSH and LQKENI. V was shortened by 0 bases and J by 2 bases, with 8 bases between the two germline ends. CDR3 loop: CASSPPGATYNSPLHF. CDR3 DNA: TGTGCCAGCTCACCACCAGGGGCCACCTATAATTCACCCCTCCACTTT.

This clonotype occurred many times. This chain connects TRBV5-1 to TRBJ2-3; 8 bases line up with TRBD1. The CDR3 is 15 residues long. V shed 6 bases, J shed 4 bases, and the junction held 10 bases outside the gene matches. Germline V gene lookup returns CDR1 SGHRS and CDR2 YFSETQ. This chain's CDR3 is CASNPGRGPSDTQYF. Here the CDR3 DNA reads TGCGCCAGCAACCCGGGCAGGGGGCCTTCAGATACGCAGTATTTT.

The rearrangement joins TRBV14 to TRBJ2-5; tentative D call: TRBD2 (6 bases). Germline V gene data show CDR1 as SGHDN and CDR2 as FVKESK. This CDR3 has 15 residues. V shed 2 bases and J shed 11 bases, with 21 bases lying between them. CDR3 DNA: TGTGCCAGCAGCCAATGGCGGGGCGTAACGAATGAGCAGTACTTC. Amino acid sequence: CASSQWRGVTNEQYF.

This clonotype was observed a few times. This chain connects TRBV4-1 to TRBJ1-1; D gene uncertain. The CDR3 is 16 amino acids. Germline CDR1 is MGHRA and CDR2 is YSYEKL. Trimming stripped 10 bases from V and 4 bases from J, with 25 bases between. Here the CDR3 DNA reads TGCGCCACGAGGGCAGGAGCGCTTCTTGGTTCCACTGAAGCTTTCTTT. Its translation is CATRAGALLGSTEAFF.

This sequence joins TRBV7-2 and TRBJ1-2, with D maybe TRBD1 (5 bases). The CDR3 covers 12 residues. The V gene's germline CDR1 is SGHTA and CDR2 FQGNSA. CDR3: CAEETGLYGYTF. The CDR3 nucleotides read TGTGCAGAAGAAACAGGACTCTATGGCTACACCTTC.

V gene TRBV12-5 combines with J gene TRBJ2-1; the D gene could be TRBD1 or TRBD2 (5 bases each). Trimming pared 0 bases from V and 13 bases from J, leaving 22 bases between. Germline-derived CDR1 and CDR2 are LGHNT and FRNRAP. The CDR3 covers 16 residues. Here the CDR3 reads CASGLVRDSSFGTQFF. The CDR3 DNA is TGTGCTAGTGGTTTGGTACGTGACAGTTCCTTCGGGACCCAGTTCTTC.

The V and J genes are TRBV9 and TRBJ2-1; possibly TRBD1 for D (5 bases). There are 13 residues in the CDR3. Between the trimmed V and J ends, which lost 3 bases and 3 bases, there was a span of 7 bases. In germline, CDR1 is SGDLS, CDR2 YYNGEE. CDR3 sequence: CASSADSYNEQFF. In DNA form, the CDR3 reads TGTGCCAGCAGCGCTGACAGCTACAATGAGCAGTTCTTC.

This clonotype was seen only a few times. The J gene is TRBJ2-3, the V gene TRBV25-1, with D perhaps matching TRBD2 (7 bases). Germline CDR1 is MGHDK and CDR2 is SYGVNS. Trimming removed 5 bases from V and 6 bases from J, with 12 bases in between. The CDR3 is made up of 13 amino acids. The CDR3 DNA reads as TGTGCCAGCAGTCGGGGGGCCCGGGATACGCAGTATTTT. Translated, it gives CASSRGARDTQYF.

CDR3 in amino acids: CASSATFERSYNEQFF. CDR3 DNA: TGCGCCAGCAGCGCCACCTTTGAGCGGAGCTACAATGAGCAGTTCTTC. The rearrangement joins TRBV5-1 to TRBJ2-1; D perhaps matches TRBD2 (5 bases). V was pared by 4 bases and J by 3 bases, with 17 bases between. The CDR3 consists of 16 residues. CDR1 and CDR2 from the germline V gene are SGHRS and YFSETQ.

V gene TRBV11-2 combines with J gene TRBJ2-3; D unresolved. Germline CDR1 and CDR2: SGHAT and FQNNGV. This CDR3 contains 15 residues. Trimming pared 8 bases from V and 0 bases from J, leaving 15 bases between. The CDR3 DNA reads TGTGCCAGCCCGAATGGCAGCGCTAGCACAGATACGCAGTATTTT. Amino acid sequence: CASPNGSASTDTQYF.

This clonotype was detected only a few times. The chain uses TRBV7-2 and TRBJ2-1, with D possibly being TRBD2 (5 bases). This CDR3 comprises 14 residues. The germline gives CDR1 SGHTA, CDR2 FQGNSA. V was trimmed by 7 bases and J by 9 bases, leaving 19 bases between them. CDR3 bases: TGTGCCAGCAAGGTCGTCGGGGATCTGGGTGAGCAGTTCTTC. As protein: CASKVVGDLGEQFF.

The V call is TRBV20-1, the J call TRBJ2-1, with a tentative D call TRBD1 (6 bases). Germline V gene lookup returns CDR1 DFQATT and CDR2 SNEGSKA (reference sequence). This CDR3 comprises 13 residues. The ends were cut back, 3 bases at V and 4 bases at J, with 10 bases in the middle. CDR3 DNA: TGCAGTGCTAGGACAGGAGAGTACAATGAGCAGTTCTTC. It translates to CSARTGEYNEQFF.

This clonotype was seen more than once but under ten times. V is TRBV7-6 and J is TRBJ2-1; 8 bases are a match to TRBD2. With V trimmed by 1 base and J by 5 bases, 7 bases remained unmatched. Looked up from germline, CDR1 is SGHVS and CDR2 is FNYEAQ. This CDR3 spans 16 amino acids. In DNA, the CDR3 is TGTGCCAGCAGCTTAGGGACTAGCTGGGATAACAATGAGCAGTTCTTC. Protein: CASSLGTSWDNNEQFF. Supplemented by reference TRBV7-6 and TRBJ2-1, the full variable domain reads GAGVSQSPRYKVTKRGQDVALRCDPISGHVSLYWYRQALGQGPEFLTYFNYEAQQDKSGLPNDRFSAERPEGSISTLTIQRTEQRDSAMYRCASSLGTSWDNNEQFFGPGTRLTVL.

This clonotype was found many times. The CDR3 protein is CASSLHTIGQEGVYEQYF. The DNA of the CDR3 is TGTGCCAGCAGCTTACACACCATTGGACAGGAAGGGGTATACGAGCAGTACTTC. The chain carries TRBV7-2 and TRBJ2-7; 7 nucleotides agree with TRBD1. The germline gives CDR1 SGHTA, CDR2 FQGNSA. Unmatched junction bases numbered 17, after V lost 2 bases and J lost 4 bases. This CDR3 has 18 residues.